This entry is about one TCR beta chain. Germline CDR1 is MGHRA and CDR2 is YSYEKL. The V gene end was trimmed by 4 bases and the J gene end by 3 bases; junction bases not matched to a gene: 4. The CDR3 loop spans 15 amino acids. Participants were aged roughly 18 to 90 years from some 24 US areas. The study assigned cohorts using participant-reported clinical history. The data belong to a study of blood T cell repertoires in COVID-19. Study-wide context: Acute and convalescent COVID-19 specimens originated in the United States, Italy and Spain.

Sequencing used immunoSEQ multiplex PCR; TCRdb keeps in-frame clones, though not all of them. Of 45,000 to 55,000 clones in the sample, around 73% were seen once. The sequenced sample consisted of PBMCs or T cells enriched from blood (not recorded which). The TCR was taken from a woman aged 50 to 65 with acute COVID-19. The rearrangement uses TRBV4-1 and TRBJ2-1, with TRBD1 matching over 9 bases. The CDR3 DNA reads as TGCGCCAGCAGCCCGGGACAGGGATTCTACAATGAGCAGTTCTTC. This gives the protein CASSPGQGFYNEQFF.